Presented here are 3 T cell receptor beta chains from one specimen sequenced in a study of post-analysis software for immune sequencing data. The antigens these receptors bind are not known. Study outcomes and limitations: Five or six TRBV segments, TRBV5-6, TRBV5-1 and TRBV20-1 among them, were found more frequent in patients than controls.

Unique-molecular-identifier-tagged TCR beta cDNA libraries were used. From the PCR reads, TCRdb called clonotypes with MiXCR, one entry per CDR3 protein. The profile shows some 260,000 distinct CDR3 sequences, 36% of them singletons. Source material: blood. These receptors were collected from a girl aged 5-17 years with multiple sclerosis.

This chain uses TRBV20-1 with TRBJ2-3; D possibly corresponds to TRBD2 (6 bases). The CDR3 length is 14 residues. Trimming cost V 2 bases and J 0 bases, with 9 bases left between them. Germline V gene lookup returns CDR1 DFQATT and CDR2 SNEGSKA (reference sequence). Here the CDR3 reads CSARLEGSTDTQYF. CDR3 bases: TGCAGTGCTAGATTGGAGGGGAGCACAGATACGCAGTATTTT.

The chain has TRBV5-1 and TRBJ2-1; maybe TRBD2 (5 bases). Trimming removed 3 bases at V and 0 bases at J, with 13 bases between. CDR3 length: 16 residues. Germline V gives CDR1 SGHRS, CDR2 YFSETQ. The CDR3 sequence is CASSSDSLSSYNEQFF. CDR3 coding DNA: TGCGCCAGCAGCTCGGACTCCCTGAGCTCCTACAATGAGCAGTTCTTC.

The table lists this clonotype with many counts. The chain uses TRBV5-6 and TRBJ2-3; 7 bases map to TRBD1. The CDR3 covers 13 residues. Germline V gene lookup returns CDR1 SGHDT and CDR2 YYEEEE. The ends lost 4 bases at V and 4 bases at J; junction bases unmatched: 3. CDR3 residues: CASSRDRADTQYF. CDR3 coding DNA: TGTGCCAGCAGCCGGGACAGAGCAGATACGCAGTATTTT.